These 28 T cell receptor beta chains were sequenced from one sample in a study of cytomegalovirus exposure and HLA in healthy donors. PCR employed 60 Vbeta and 13 Jbeta primers. The repertoire was sequenced with immunoSEQ multiplex PCR; TCRdb's copy has only in-frame clones and lacks some. The sample carries about 200,000 clones, around 86% recorded once. The specimen was PBMCs. The receptor source for this set is a man aged 30 to 39 in good health and CMV-seronegative.

V and J are TRBV6-5 and TRBJ2-7, with 7 bases that match TRBD1. The CDR3 covers 14 residues. The J segment lost 5 bases and the V segment lost 6 bases, leaving 10 bases of the junction unmatched. CDR1 and CDR2 (germline): MNHEY, SVGAGI. CDR3 DNA: TGTGCCAGCAGCAGGGGGACAGACCGCCACGAGCAGTACTTC. Translated, it gives CASSRGTDRHEQYF.

The J gene is TRBJ1-4, the V gene TRBV9, with D possibly TRBD1 on 6 matching bases. The length of the CDR3 is 15 residues. CDR1 and CDR2 (germline): SGDLS, YYNGEE. V lost 0 bases to trimming and J lost 3 bases, with 9 bases between them. This chain's CDR3 is CASSVGQESNEKLFF. In DNA form, the CDR3 reads TGTGCCAGCAGCGTAGGACAGGAGTCTAATGAAAAACTGTTTTTT.

This clone was seen only once. V gene TRBV15 combines with J gene TRBJ1-1, with D maybe TRBD1 (5 bases). The CDR3 runs to 16 residues. Trimming left V 5 bases short and J 5 bases short, with 21 bases between. The germline gives CDR1 LNHNV, CDR2 YYDKDF (reference sequence). The DNA for the CDR3 is TGTGCCACCAGCCCCCGGGTCGGGCAGGGAAATACTGAAGCTTTCTTT. It encodes CATSPRVGQGNTEAFF.

The genes are TRBV7-9 and TRBJ1-4, with 7 bases aligning to TRBD1. The V gene end was trimmed by 6 bases and the J gene end by 4 bases; junction bases not matched to a gene: 17. The CDR3 loop spans 18 amino acids. The V gene's germline CDR1 is SEHNR and CDR2 FQNEAQ (reference sequence). The CDR3 protein is CASRLTDTEGASNEKLFF. CDR3 nucleotide sequence: TGTGCCAGCAGGTTGACAGATACAGAGGGGGCCAGTAATGAAAAACTGTTTTTT.

The chain combines TRBV4-1 with TRBJ2-3; the match to TRBD2 covers 8 bases. CDR1 is MGHRA, CDR2 YSYEKL, per germline. Trimming cost V 5 bases and J 3 bases; bases outside gene matches: 13. The CDR3 has 17 residues. The DNA for the CDR3 is TGCGCCAGCAGCACCCCCCAGCGCGGGAGGATAACAGATACGCAGTATTTT. This sequence encodes CASSTPQRGRITDTQYF.

The chain is built from TRBV5-1 and TRBJ1-2; D uncertain. Germline CDR1 is SGHRS and CDR2 is YFSETQ. The CDR3 extends over 15 amino acids. Trimming removed 4 bases from V and 7 bases from J, with 20 bases in between. The CDR3 protein is CASSLEGSGDIGYTF. Here the CDR3 DNA reads TGCGCCAGCAGCCTGGAAGGTTCAGGCGACATTGGCTACACCTTC.

The CDR3 DNA follows: TGTGCCAGCAGTGCACAGGAGGGTCGCAATGGCTACACCTTC. Protein sequence: CASSAQEGRNGYTF. This chain uses TRBV2 with TRBJ1-2, with a possible D match to TRBD1 (5 bases). The V gene's germline CDR1 is SNHLY and CDR2 FYNNEI. Trimming shortened V by 4 bases and J by 6 bases, and 15 bases separated the two germline ends. There are 14 residues in the CDR3.

The chain combines TRBV27 with TRBJ1-2; 7 nucleotides align to TRBD1. Germline V gene lookup returns CDR1 MNHEY and CDR2 SMNVEV (reference sequence). This CDR3 is 13 amino acids long. Trimming removed 0 bases from V and 6 bases from J; junction bases left unmatched: 1. CDR3 sequence reads: CASSLSGGDGYTF. The DNA for the CDR3 is TGTGCCAGCAGTTTATCAGGGGGCGATGGCTACACCTTC.

The V and J genes are TRBV11-3 and TRBJ2-3, with D tentatively TRBD2 (6 bases). Trimming cost V 7 bases and J 3 bases, with 17 bases left between them. The CDR3 spans 15 residues. In germline, CDR1 is SGHNT, CDR2 YENEEA. DNA of the CDR3: TGTGCCAGCACCCACCGGGGGACCGGAACAGATACGCAGTATTTT. This translates into CASTHRGTGTDTQYF.

V usage is TRBV27 and J usage is TRBJ2-7, with no clear D. V lost 2 bases, J lost 4 bases, and 21 bases lay in between. This CDR3 is built from 17 residues. Germline V gene data show CDR1 as MNHEY and CDR2 as SMNVEV (reference sequence). CDR3 bases: TGTGCCAGCAGTTTACGCTTCTGGGTGGCAGGTGGATACGAGCAGTACTTC. Translated: CASSLRFWVAGGYEQYF.

V gene TRBV19 combines with J gene TRBJ2-4; D is perhaps TRBD2 (6 bases). V was cut by 6 bases and J by 6 bases, with 12 bases left in between. This CDR3 spans 13 amino acids. Germline V gives CDR1 LNHDA, CDR2 SQIVND (reference sequence). The CDR3 nucleotides are TGTGCCAGTAGCGGTACGGGGGTAAACATTCAGTACTTC. Amino acids: CASSGTGVNIQYF.

The chain links TRBV11-3 to TRBJ1-6; D might be TRBD1 (5 bases). The ends were cut back, 4 bases at V and 6 bases at J, with 10 bases in the middle. This CDR3 contains 14 residues. The germline CDR1 and CDR2 sequences are SGHNT and YENEEA. Here the CDR3 reads CASSSGGSNSPLHF. CDR3 nucleotide sequence: TGTGCCAGCAGCTCCGGGGGGAGTAATTCACCCCTCCACTTT.

The genes are TRBV28 and TRBJ1-5; 7 bases map to TRBD1. The length of the CDR3 is 16 residues. After removal of 4 bases from V and 0 bases from J, the junction contained 6 bases not matched to a gene. CDR1 is MDHEN, CDR2 SYDVKM, per germline. The CDR3 region is CASSSGQPPSNQPQHF. The CDR3 DNA reads as TGTGCCAGCAGTTCGGGACAGCCGCCTAGCAATCAGCCCCAGCATTTT.

V usage is TRBV5-1 and J usage is TRBJ1-1; TRBD1 matches at 9 bases. Per germline, CDR1 SGHRS and CDR2 YFSETQ. The CDR3 loop spans 14 amino acids. Germline trimming cut 1 base from V and 3 bases from J; bases unmatched to any gene: 1. The CDR3 here is CASSLTGGDTEAFF. Here the CDR3 DNA reads TGCGCCAGCAGCTTGACAGGGGGCGACACTGAAGCTTTCTTT. The full variable domain, its missing parts supplied by reference TRBV5-1 and TRBJ1-1, is KAGVTQTPRYLIKTRGQQVTLSCSPISGHRSVSWYQQTPGQGLQFLFEYFSETQRNKGNFPGRFSGRQFSNSRSEMNVSTLELGDSALYLCASSLTGGDTEAFFGQGTRLTVV.

The chain joins TRBV11-2 to TRBJ2-1, with 9 bases matching TRBD2. Germline CDR1 SGHAT, CDR2 FQNNGV. V dropped 4 bases and J dropped 6; count of bases not matched to a gene: 4. This CDR3 is 14 amino acids long. Written as DNA, the CDR3 is TGTGCCAGCAGCTATGGGACTAGCCCCAATGAGCAGTTCTTC. It specifies CASSYGTSPNEQFF.

The rearrangement links TRBV18 to TRBJ1-6, with TRBD1 identical over 7 bases. V shed 6 bases and J 9 bases; nucleotides not matched to a gene: 14. The CDR3 extends over 16 amino acids. Germline V gives CDR1 KGHSH, CDR2 LQKENI. Here the CDR3 DNA reads TGTGCCAGCTCGCCTAACCCGGGACAGTTAAGTTCACCCCTCCACTTT. This codes for CASSPNPGQLSSPLHF.

The rearrangement uses TRBV28 and TRBJ1-2, with D perhaps matching TRBD1 (6 bases). CDR3 length: 15 residues. Germline values: CDR1 MDHEN, CDR2 SYDVKM. Trimming removed 3 bases at V and 4 bases at J, with 15 bases between. The CDR3 spells CASSLGGGAGYGYTF. The CDR3 bases are TGTGCCAGCAGTTTGGGGGGGGGCGCGGGCTATGGCTACACCTTC.

This clone is a singleton in its sample. Compared with germline, one end of the junction differs, possibly owing to a read error. The gene calls are TRBV7-9 and TRBJ2-7; 10 bases agree with TRBD1. CDR1 is SEHNR, CDR2 FQNEAQ, per germline (reference sequence). The CDR3 runs 18 residues. The CDR3 is CSSSSPDRGTRSSYEQYF. CDR3 bases: TGTTCCAGCAGCTCACCGGACAGGGGGACCCGATCCTCCTACGAGCAGTACTTC.

V gene TRBV15 combines with J gene TRBJ1-4; D unresolved. The CDR3 covers 15 residues. Germline loops: CDR1 LNHNV, CDR2 YYDKDF (reference sequence). The V gene lost 1 base and the J gene lost 8 bases, with 14 bases spanning the gap. As DNA, the CDR3 is TGTGCCACCAGCAGAGGGCGGAGGGCGGGCGAAAAACTGTTTTTT. Amino acid sequence: CATSRGRRAGEKLFF.

This clone has just one count. CDR3 sequence: CASSDSTARARLRDNSTGELFF. As DNA, the CDR3 is TGTGCCAGCAGTGACTCTACCGCGCGGGCTAGACTAAGAGATAATAGCACCGGGGAGCTGTTTTTT. The gene calls are TRBV6-4 and TRBJ2-2; a weak D match, TRBD2 (5 bases). The germline gives CDR1 MRHNA, CDR2 SNTAGT. The CDR3 is 22 residues long. V lost 0 bases to trimming and J lost 4 bases, with 30 bases between them.

The chain couples TRBV27 to TRBJ2-1; 11 nucleotides line up with TRBD2. Per the germline V gene, CDR1 is MNHEY and CDR2 is SMNVEV (reference sequence). Trimming cost V 6 bases and J 7 bases; bases outside gene matches: 5. The CDR3 sequence is 14 residues long. This chain's CDR3 is CASRLAGEKNEQFF. Here the CDR3 DNA reads TGTGCCAGCAGACTAGCGGGAGAAAAGAATGAGCAGTTCTTC.

The chain links TRBV4-3 to TRBJ2-1; D perhaps matches TRBD1 (6 bases). The CDR3 is 17 residues long. The ends were cut back, 4 bases at V and 0 bases at J, with 16 bases in the middle. Looked up from germline, CDR1 is LGHNA and CDR2 is YSLEER. CDR3 sequence reads: CASSPQGHLSSYNEQFF. As DNA, the CDR3 is TGCGCCAGCAGCCCGCAGGGACATTTGAGCTCCTACAATGAGCAGTTCTTC.

V gene TRBV7-9 combines with J gene TRBJ2-5; TRBD2 agrees at 13 bases. V trimming: 5 bases; J trimming: 3 bases; junction bases outside the gene matches: 15. Germline CDR1 SEHNR, CDR2 FQNEAQ (reference sequence). The length of the CDR3 is 19 residues. The CDR3 is CASSLTTPQTSGGKETQYF. CDR3 nucleotides: TGTGCCAGCAGCCTCACCACACCCCAGACTAGCGGGGGGAAAGAGACCCAGTACTTC.

The chain carries TRBV27 and TRBJ1-2; D possibly corresponds to TRBD1 (6 bases). Trimming removed 6 bases from V and 2 bases from J, with 31 bases in between. Germline loops: CDR1 MNHEY, CDR2 SMNVEV (reference sequence). There are 20 residues in the CDR3. The CDR3 DNA is TGTGCCAGCAGCCTACACATTTCTACCCCGGGACATGAATACAACTATGGCTACACCTTC. Translation gives CASSLHISTPGHEYNYGYTF.

The V call is TRBV11-1, the J call TRBJ2-7; 10 bases map to TRBD1. V gave up 4 bases and J gave up 6 bases; unmatched junction bases: 6. Germline V gene data show CDR1 as SGHAT and CDR2 as FQDESV (reference sequence). The CDR3 consists of 14 residues. The CDR3 loop reads CASSSDRGGSEQYF. The CDR3 coding sequence is TGTGCCAGCAGCTCGGACAGGGGGGGATCCGAGCAGTACTTC.

This chain uses TRBV7-2 with TRBJ2-1; D gene unclear. The germline V and J ends were trimmed by 4 bases and 8 bases, with 12 bases remaining between them. The CDR3 length is 13 residues. CDR1 is SGHTA and CDR2 is FQGNSA in the germline V gene. The CDR3 sequence is CASSSQPRYEQFF. The CDR3 bases are TGTGCCAGCAGCTCCCAACCTAGGTATGAGCAGTTCTTC.

J is TRBJ2-5 and V is TRBV28; 16 bases map to TRBD2. This CDR3 contains 17 residues. The junction had 11 bases not matched to a gene; V was cut back by 8 bases and J by 5 bases. Germline CDR1 is MDHEN and CDR2 is SYDVKM. The CDR3 DNA reads TGTGCCAGCGACGGGACTAGCGGGAGGGGTAGGTGGGAGACCCAGTACTTC. It codes for CASDGTSGRGRWETQYF.

The J gene is TRBJ2-7, the V gene TRBV19; 8 bases agree with TRBD1. Per the germline V gene, CDR1 is LNHDA and CDR2 is SQIVND (reference sequence). Trimming at V came to 6 bases and at J to 0 bases, leaving 4 bases not matched to a gene. The CDR3 is made up of 14 amino acids. In DNA, the CDR3 is TGTGCCAGTAGCCTGACAGGGGACTCCTACGAGCAGTACTTC. Translated, it gives CASSLTGDSYEQYF.